These 20 T cell receptor beta chains came from one sample sequenced in a study of identical twins. TCRdb reprocessed the 5' RACE reads via MiXCR and lists one record per CDR3 protein. The sample contains about 890,000 distinct CDR3 sequences, roughly an eighth of which appear only once. A further study also used this sample, focusing on yellow fever vaccine responses in identical twins.

Material: PBMCs. The receptors stem from a woman aged 18 to 35 in good health.

The CDR3 region is CASRSEGQGVDEQFF. CDR3 bases: TGTGCCAGCAGAAGTGAGGGACAGGGAGTCGATGAGCAGTTCTTC. The V gene is TRBV2, the J gene TRBJ2-1, with TRBD1 identical over 9 bases. Per the germline V gene, CDR1 is SNHLY and CDR2 is FYNNEI. J gave up 8 bases and V 6 bases, and 11 bases lay outside the gene matches. This CDR3 is built from 15 residues.

J is TRBJ2-1 and V is TRBV3-1; D call uncertain. CDR1 is LGHDT, CDR2 YNNKEL, per germline (reference sequence). This CDR3 has 12 residues. The V and J ends lost 1 base and 15 bases respectively, with 13 bases between them. Written as DNA, the CDR3 is TGTGCCAGCAGCCAAGGCGGCTCCGGAGTGTTCTTC. The encoded protein is CASSQGGSGVFF.

The chain uses TRBV20-1 and TRBJ1-1, with TRBD1 as a possible D gene (6 bases). V lost 0 bases and J 0 bases, leaving 14 bases between the germline ends. CDR1 is DFQATT and CDR2 is SNEGSKA in the germline V gene (reference sequence). CDR3 length: 16 amino acids. The CDR3 bases are TGCAGTGCTAGAGAAGGGGGGCCCATGATGAACACTGAAGCTTTCTTT. Translation: CSAREGGPMMNTEAFF.

The gene calls are TRBV6-5 and TRBJ2-1, with 8 bases matching TRBD2. This CDR3 region has 15 residues. In germline, CDR1 is MNHEY, CDR2 SVGAGI. J gave up 5 bases and V 0 bases, and 3 bases lay outside the gene matches. CDR3 sequence (DNA): TGTGCCAGCAGTTACTCGCGGGGGGAAAACAATGAGCAGTTCTTC. Its translation is CASSYSRGENNEQFF.

This clonotype was seen more than once but under ten times. Here the CDR3 DNA reads TGTGCCAGCAGCTTGGGGCTAGCGGGAGGCAACGAGCAGTACTTC. Protein sequence: CASSLGLAGGNEQYF. V is TRBV5-4 and J is TRBJ2-7, with 11 bases that match TRBD2. CDR1 and CDR2 from the germline V gene are SGHNT and YYREEE (reference sequence). V dropped 0 bases and J dropped 5; count of bases not matched to a gene: 4. The CDR3 runs 15 residues.

The rearrangement joins TRBV7-3 to TRBJ2-3; 10 bases align to TRBD2. Germline loops: CDR1 SGHTA, CDR2 FQGTGA. Unmatched junction bases numbered 6, after V lost 2 bases and J lost 1 base. CDR3 length: 17 amino acids. CDR3 amino acids: CASSLLAGDSRTDTQYF. CDR3 in DNA: TGTGCCAGCAGCTTACTAGCGGGAGATTCGCGCACAGATACGCAGTATTTT.

J is TRBJ2-7 and V is TRBV18; D uncertain. The CDR3 has 14 residues. Germline V gene sequence: CDR1 KGHSH, CDR2 LQKENI. V was cut by 1 base and J by 0 bases, with 7 bases left in between. CDR3 amino acids: CASSPLRNSYEQYF. CDR3 nucleotide sequence: TGTGCCAGCTCACCACTTCGGAACTCCTACGAGCAGTACTTC. Supplemented by reference TRBV18 and TRBJ2-7, the full variable domain reads NAGVMQNPRHLVRRRGQEARLRCSPMKGHSHVYWYRQLPEEGLKFMVYLQKENIIDESGMPKERFSAEFPKEGPSILRIQQVVRGDSAAYFCASSPLRNSYEQYFGPGTRLTVT.

This clonotype was observed a handful of times. The chain couples TRBV7-8 to TRBJ2-5, with TRBD2 matching 9 bases. Germline lookup yields CDR1 SGHVS and CDR2 FQNEAQ. The CDR3 runs to 18 residues. V lost 4 bases and J lost 3; bases outside the gene matches: 15. The CDR3 sequence is CASSSSGYAGGTEETQYF. The CDR3 coding sequence is TGTGCCAGCAGCTCATCGGGGTATGCGGGGGGGACCGAAGAGACCCAGTACTTC.

This clonotype was recorded many times. The J gene is TRBJ2-3, the V gene TRBV12-3 or TRBV12-4; perhaps TRBD1 as D (5 bases). This CDR3 is built from 15 residues. Between the trimmed V and J ends, which lost 5 bases and 2 bases, there was a span of 14 bases. The CDR3 spells CASSLTALNTDTQYF. The CDR3 DNA follows: TGTGCCAGCAGTCTGACAGCGCTTAACACAGATACGCAGTATTTT.

The DNA of the CDR3 is TGTGCCACCAGTGCGGGGCAGCCGGGCTCCTACGAGCAGTACTTC. The encoded protein is CATSAGQPGSYEQYF. The chain joins TRBV24-1 to TRBJ2-7; D possibly matches TRBD1 or TRBD2 (5 bases each). Trimming took 5 bases from V and 0 from J, leaving 13 bases between them. The CDR3 contains 15 residues. Germline V CDR1 and CDR2: KGHDR, SFDVKD.

This clonotype came up a few times. The rearrangement uses TRBV6-5 and TRBJ2-5, with TRBD2 matching over 13 bases. V was clipped by 0 bases and J by 5 bases; unmatched bases: 3. CDR3 size: 16 residues. The germline V gene encodes CDR1 MNHEY and CDR2 SVGAGI. In nucleotides, the CDR3 is TGTGCCAGCAGTTACTCGGGACTAGCGGGGACGGAGACCCAGTACTTC. It encodes CASSYSGLAGTETQYF.

The J gene is TRBJ2-7, the V gene TRBV9; the match to TRBD2 covers 7 bases. This CDR3 has 15 residues. Germline V gene lookup returns CDR1 SGDLS and CDR2 YYNGEE. V gave up 0 bases and J gave up 1 base; unmatched junction bases: 4. CDR3 sequence: CASSVEGTTSYEQYF. CDR3 nucleotide sequence: TGTGCCAGCAGCGTAGAAGGGACTACTTCCTACGAGCAGTACTTC. Full variable domain (remainder filled in from reference TRBV9 and TRBJ2-7): DSGVTQTPKHLITATGQRVTLRCSPRSGDLSVYWYQQSLDQGLQFLIQYYNGEERAKGNILERFSAQQFPDLHSELNLSSLELGDSALYFCASSVEGTTSYEQYFGPGTRLTVT.

This clonotype came up many times. The gene calls are TRBV5-5 and TRBJ2-5; possibly TRBD2 for D (5 bases). Germline V CDR1 and CDR2: SGHKS, YYEKEE (reference sequence). With 5 bases removed from V and 8 bases from J, the gap between germline ends came to 19 bases. CDR3 length: 14 residues. CDR3 DNA sequence: TGTGCCAGCAGTTCCGACTACGCCTCCTACACCCAGTACTTC. Its translation is CASSSDYASYTQYF.

The chain carries TRBV7-8 and TRBJ2-7; TRBD2 aligns across 7 bases. The CDR3 sequence is 13 residues long. The germline V gene encodes CDR1 SGHVS and CDR2 FQNEAQ. J gave up 5 bases and V 4 bases, and 5 bases lay outside the gene matches. The CDR3 sequence is CASSSGLADEQYF. The DNA of the CDR3 is TGTGCCAGCAGCTCCGGGCTAGCGGACGAGCAGTACTTC.

V usage is TRBV18 and J usage is TRBJ2-1; TRBD2 might be the D (5 bases). Germline loops: CDR1 KGHSH, CDR2 LQKENI. Trimming shortened V by 5 bases and J by 5 bases, and 19 bases separated the two germline ends. CDR3 length equals 16 residues. The CDR3 DNA follows: TGTGCCAGCTCATCGAAGTCATCCAGCGGCAACAATGAGCAGTTCTTC. Translation: CASSSKSSSGNNEQFF.

The V and J genes are TRBV7-9 and TRBJ2-1; TRBD2 is a possible D gene (5 bases). The V end lost 4 bases, the J end lost 5 bases, and 18 bases lay between the germline ends. The germline V gene has CDR1 SEHNR and CDR2 FQNEAQ (reference sequence). This CDR3 has 16 residues. The CDR3 DNA reads as TGTGCCAGCAGCTCCATAGGACTCCCGGTAAACAATGAGCAGTTCTTC. This gives the protein CASSSIGLPVNNEQFF.

In its sample, this clonotype was seen a few times. This sequence joins TRBV25-1 and TRBJ2-5, with a tentative D call TRBD1 (6 bases). V lost 3 bases and J 7 bases, leaving 15 bases between the germline ends. Germline lookup yields CDR1 MGHDK and CDR2 SYGVNS. The CDR3 sequence is 14 residues long. The CDR3, as DNA: TGTGCCAGCAGTGAGAAGGGGGTCGTGTGGACCCAGTACTTC. Translated, it gives CASSEKGVVWTQYF.

This sequence joins TRBV28 and TRBJ2-7; no firm D call. V was trimmed by 3 bases and J by 6 bases, leaving 12 bases between them. CDR3 size: 13 residues. In germline, CDR1 is MDHEN, CDR2 SYDVKM. CDR3 sequence: CASSLPGVSEQYV. The DNA of the CDR3 is TGTGCCAGCAGTTTGCCAGGAGTGAGCGAGCAGTACGTC.

CDR3 residues: CASSSKWVGATNEKLFF. The CDR3 region has the DNA TGTGCCAGCAGCTCGAAATGGGTTGGGGCAACTAATGAAAAACTGTTTTTT. The rearrangement joins TRBV5-5 to TRBJ1-4; D unresolved. CDR1 is SGHKS and CDR2 is YYEKEE in the germline V gene (reference sequence). Deletions cut 3 bases from V and 0 bases from J, with 15 bases between. The CDR3 covers 17 residues.

The V gene is TRBV20-1, the J gene TRBJ2-6, with D possibly matching TRBD2 (5 bases). CDR1 is DFQATT, CDR2 SNEGSKA, per germline (reference sequence). The CDR3 length is 16 residues. V was trimmed by 3 bases and J by 4 bases, leaving 16 bases between them. The CDR3 loop reads CSASSSSEGGANVLTF. The CDR3 coding sequence is TGCAGTGCTAGCTCCAGCTCCGAGGGAGGGGCCAACGTCCTGACTTTC.